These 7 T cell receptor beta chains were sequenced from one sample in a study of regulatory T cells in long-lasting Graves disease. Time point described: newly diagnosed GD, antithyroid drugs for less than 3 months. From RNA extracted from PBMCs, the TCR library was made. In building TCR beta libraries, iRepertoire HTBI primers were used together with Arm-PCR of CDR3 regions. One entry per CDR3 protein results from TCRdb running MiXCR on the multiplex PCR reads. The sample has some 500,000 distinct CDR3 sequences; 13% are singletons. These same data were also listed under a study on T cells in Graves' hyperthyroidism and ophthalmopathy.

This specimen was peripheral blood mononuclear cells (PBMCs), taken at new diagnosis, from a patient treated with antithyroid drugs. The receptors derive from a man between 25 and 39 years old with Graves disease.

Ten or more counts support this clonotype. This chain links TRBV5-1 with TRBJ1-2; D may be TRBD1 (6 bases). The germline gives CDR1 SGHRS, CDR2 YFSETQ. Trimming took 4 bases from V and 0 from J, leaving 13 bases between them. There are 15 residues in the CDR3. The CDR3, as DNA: TGCGCCAGCAGCACCGACAGGCTGACTAACTATGGCTACACCTTC. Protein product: CASSTDRLTNYGYTF.

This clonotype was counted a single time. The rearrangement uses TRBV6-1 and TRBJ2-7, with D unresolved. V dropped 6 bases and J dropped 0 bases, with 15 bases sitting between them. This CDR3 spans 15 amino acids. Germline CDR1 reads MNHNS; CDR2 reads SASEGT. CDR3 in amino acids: CASSPKGRSSYEQYF. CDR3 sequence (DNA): TGTGCCAGCAGCCCGAAGGGCAGGTCCTCCTACGAGCAGTACTTC.

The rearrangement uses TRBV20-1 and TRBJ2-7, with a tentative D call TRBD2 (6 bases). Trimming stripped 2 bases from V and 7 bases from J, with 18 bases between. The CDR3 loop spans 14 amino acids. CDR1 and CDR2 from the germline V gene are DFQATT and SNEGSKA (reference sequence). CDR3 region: CSARSPGGPGEQYF. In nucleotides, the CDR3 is TGCAGTGCTAGAAGTCCAGGAGGGCCGGGAGAGCAGTACTTC.

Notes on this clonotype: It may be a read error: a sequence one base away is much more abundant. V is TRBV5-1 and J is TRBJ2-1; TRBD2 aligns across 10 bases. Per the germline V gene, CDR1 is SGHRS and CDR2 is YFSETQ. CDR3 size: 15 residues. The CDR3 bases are TGCGCCAGCAGAACTAGCGGGACCCCCTACAATGGGCAGTTCTTC. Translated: CASRTSGTPYNGQFF.

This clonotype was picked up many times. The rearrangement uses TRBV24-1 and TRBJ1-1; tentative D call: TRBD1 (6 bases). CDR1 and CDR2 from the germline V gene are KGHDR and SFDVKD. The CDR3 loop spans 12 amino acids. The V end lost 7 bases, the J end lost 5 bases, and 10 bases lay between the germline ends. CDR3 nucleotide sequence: TGTGCCACCAGAGACCAGGGGACTGAAGCTTTCTTT. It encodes CATRDQGTEAFF.

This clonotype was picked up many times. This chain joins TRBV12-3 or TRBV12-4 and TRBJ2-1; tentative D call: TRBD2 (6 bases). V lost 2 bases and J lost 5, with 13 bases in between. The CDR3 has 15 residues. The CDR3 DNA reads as TGTGCCAGCAGTTTATGGCTAGCGATGAACAATGAGCAGTTCTTC. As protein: CASSLWLAMNNEQFF.

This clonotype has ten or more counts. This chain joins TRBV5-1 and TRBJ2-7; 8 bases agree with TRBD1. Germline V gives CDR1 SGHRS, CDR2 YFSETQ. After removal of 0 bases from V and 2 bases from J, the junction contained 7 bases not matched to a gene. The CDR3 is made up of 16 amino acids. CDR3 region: CASSLEVGTGTYEQYF. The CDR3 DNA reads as TGCGCCAGCAGCTTGGAGGTCGGGACAGGAACCTACGAGCAGTACTTC.